The source of this TCR beta chain is a study of OX40 agonist ivuxolimab in advanced cancers. Sequencing used immunoSEQ multiplex PCR; TCRdb keeps in-frame clones, though not all of them. This repertoire shows tens of thousands of clones, over 80% found once; its top ten account for around 1.9%. The germline CDR1 and CDR2 sequences are MDHEN and SYDVKM. The CDR3 sequence is 15 residues long. V was pared by 6 bases and J by 2 bases, with 14 bases between. The material was CD4+ or CD8+ T cells sorted from blood, obtained in a trial of the OX40 agonist ivuxolimab. This receptor was taken from an adult with an advanced solid tumor such as melanoma, head and neck, liver or kidney cancer. This chain connects TRBV28 to TRBJ2-1; perhaps D is TRBD1 or TRBD2 (5 bases each). This CDR3 is CASSLIWGTYNEQFF. In DNA form, the CDR3 reads TGTGCCAGCAGCCTCATTTGGGGGACCTACAATGAGCAGTTCTTC.